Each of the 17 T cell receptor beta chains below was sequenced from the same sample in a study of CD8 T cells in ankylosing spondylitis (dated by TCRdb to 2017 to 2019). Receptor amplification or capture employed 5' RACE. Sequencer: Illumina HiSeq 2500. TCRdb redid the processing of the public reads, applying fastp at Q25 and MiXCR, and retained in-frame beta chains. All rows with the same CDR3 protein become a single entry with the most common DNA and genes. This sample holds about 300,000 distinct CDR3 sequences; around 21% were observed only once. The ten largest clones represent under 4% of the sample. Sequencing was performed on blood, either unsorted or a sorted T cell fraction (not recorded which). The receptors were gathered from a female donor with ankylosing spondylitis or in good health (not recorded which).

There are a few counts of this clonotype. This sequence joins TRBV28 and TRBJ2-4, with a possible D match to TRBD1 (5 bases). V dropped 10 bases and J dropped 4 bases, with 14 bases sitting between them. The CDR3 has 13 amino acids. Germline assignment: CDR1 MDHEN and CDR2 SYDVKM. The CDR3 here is CATSTETKNIQYF. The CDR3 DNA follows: TGTGCCACCTCGACAGAAACAAAAAACATTCAGTACTTC.

CDR3 residues: CASSPGQVHSYNEQFF. CDR3 coding DNA: TGTGCCAGCTCACCCGGACAGGTGCACTCCTACAATGAGCAGTTCTTC. The V call is TRBV18, the J call TRBJ2-1, with TRBD1 matching over 7 bases. Per germline, CDR1 KGHSH and CDR2 LQKENI. The length of the CDR3 is 16 residues. The junction had 5 bases not matched to a gene; V was cut back by 3 bases and J by 0 bases.

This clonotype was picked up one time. CDR3 coding DNA: TGTGCCAGCAGCTCTAGCGGCCGAACCACAGATACGCAGTATTTT. This translates into CASSSSGRTTDTQYF. The V and J genes are TRBV7-2 and TRBJ2-3; 7 bases align to TRBD2. This CDR3 comprises 15 residues. The V gene's germline CDR1 is SGHTA and CDR2 FQGNSA. Germline trimming cut 4 bases from V and 2 bases from J; bases unmatched to any gene: 6.

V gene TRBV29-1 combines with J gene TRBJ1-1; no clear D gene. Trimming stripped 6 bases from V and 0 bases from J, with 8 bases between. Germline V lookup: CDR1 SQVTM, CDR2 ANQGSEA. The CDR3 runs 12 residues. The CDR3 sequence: CSVQTMNTEAFF. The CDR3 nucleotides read TGCAGCGTACAGACCATGAACACTGAAGCTTTCTTT.

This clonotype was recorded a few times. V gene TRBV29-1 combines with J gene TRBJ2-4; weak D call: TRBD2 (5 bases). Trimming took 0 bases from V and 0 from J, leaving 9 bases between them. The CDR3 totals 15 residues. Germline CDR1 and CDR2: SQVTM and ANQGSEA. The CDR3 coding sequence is TGCAGCGTTGAAGATCGGGGAATAGCCAAAAACATTCAGTACTTC. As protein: CSVEDRGIAKNIQYF.

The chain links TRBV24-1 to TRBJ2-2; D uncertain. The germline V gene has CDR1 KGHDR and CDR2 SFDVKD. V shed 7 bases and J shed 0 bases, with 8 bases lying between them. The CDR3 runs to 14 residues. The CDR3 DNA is TGTGCCACCAGCGAGAACCCGAACACCGGGGAGCTGTTTTTT. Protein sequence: CATSENPNTGELFF.

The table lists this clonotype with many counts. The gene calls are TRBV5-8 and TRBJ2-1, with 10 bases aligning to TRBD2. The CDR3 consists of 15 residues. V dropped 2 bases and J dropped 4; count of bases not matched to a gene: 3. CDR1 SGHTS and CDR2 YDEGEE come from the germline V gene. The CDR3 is CASSLGLAEYNEQFF. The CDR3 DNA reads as TGTGCCAGCAGCTTAGGACTAGCGGAGTACAATGAGCAGTTCTTC.

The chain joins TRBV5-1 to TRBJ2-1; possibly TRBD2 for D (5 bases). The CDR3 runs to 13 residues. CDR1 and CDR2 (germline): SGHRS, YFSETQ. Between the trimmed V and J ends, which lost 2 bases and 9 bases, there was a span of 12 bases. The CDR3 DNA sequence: TGCGCCAGCAGCTTCGAGGGTCAGACTGAGCAGTTCTTC. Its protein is CASSFEGQTEQFF.

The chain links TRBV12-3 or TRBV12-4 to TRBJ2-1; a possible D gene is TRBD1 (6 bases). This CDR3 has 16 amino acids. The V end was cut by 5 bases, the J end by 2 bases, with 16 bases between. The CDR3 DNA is TGTGCCAGCAGTCCCGATGGGGGCAACACCTACAATGAGCAGTTCTTC. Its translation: CASSPDGGNTYNEQFF.

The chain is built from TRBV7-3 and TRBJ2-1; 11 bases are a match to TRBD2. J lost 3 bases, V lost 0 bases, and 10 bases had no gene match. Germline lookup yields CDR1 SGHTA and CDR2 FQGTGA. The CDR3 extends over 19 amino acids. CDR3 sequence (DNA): TGTGCCAGCAGCTTAACAGGGGCTAGCGGGAGGAGGGGCTACAATGAGCAGTTCTTC. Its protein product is CASSLTGASGRRGYNEQFF.

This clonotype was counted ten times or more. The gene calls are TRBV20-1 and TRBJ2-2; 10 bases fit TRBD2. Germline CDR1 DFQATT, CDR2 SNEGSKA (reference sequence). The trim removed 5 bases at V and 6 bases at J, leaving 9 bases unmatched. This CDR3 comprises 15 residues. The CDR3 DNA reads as TGCAGTGCTCCTCCTAGCGGGGGCCGCGCCGGGGAGCTGTTTTTT. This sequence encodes CSAPPSGGRAGELFF.

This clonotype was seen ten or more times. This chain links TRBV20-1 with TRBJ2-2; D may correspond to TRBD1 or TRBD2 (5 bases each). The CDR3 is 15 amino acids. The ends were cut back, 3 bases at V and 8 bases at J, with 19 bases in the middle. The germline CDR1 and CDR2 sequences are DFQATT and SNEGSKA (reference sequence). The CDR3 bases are TGCAGTGCTAGGGGGCGCGGACTCCATAGTGGGGAGCTGTTTTTT. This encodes CSARGRGLHSGELFF.

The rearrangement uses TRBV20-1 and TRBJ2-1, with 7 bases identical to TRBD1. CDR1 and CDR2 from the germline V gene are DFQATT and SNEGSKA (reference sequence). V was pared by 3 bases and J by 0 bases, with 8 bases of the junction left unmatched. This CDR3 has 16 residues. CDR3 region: CSASASRGLSYNEQFF. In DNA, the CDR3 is TGCAGTGCTAGTGCATCGAGGGGGCTCTCCTACAATGAGCAGTTCTTC.

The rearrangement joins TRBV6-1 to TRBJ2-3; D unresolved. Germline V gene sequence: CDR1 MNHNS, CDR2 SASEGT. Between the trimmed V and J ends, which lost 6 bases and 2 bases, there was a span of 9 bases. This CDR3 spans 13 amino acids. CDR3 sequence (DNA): TGTGCCAGCAGCCCCCCCGACACAGATACGCAGTATTTT. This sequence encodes CASSPPDTDTQYF.

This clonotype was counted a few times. As DNA, the CDR3 is TGCAGTGCTAGATCCGGAGGGCGGGAGTACTACAATGAGCAGTTCTTC. It is translated as CSARSGGREYYNEQFF. V is TRBV20-1 and J is TRBJ2-1, with 7 bases matching TRBD2. The CDR3 spans 16 residues. After removal of 2 bases from V and 3 bases from J, the junction contained 10 bases not matched to a gene. Germline values: CDR1 DFQATT, CDR2 SNEGSKA (reference sequence).

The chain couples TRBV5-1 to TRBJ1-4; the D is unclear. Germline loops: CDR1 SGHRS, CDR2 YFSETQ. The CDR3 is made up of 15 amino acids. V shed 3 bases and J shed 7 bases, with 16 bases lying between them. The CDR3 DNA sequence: TGCGCCAGCAGCTCGGAGGGCACACGGGGTGAAAAACTGTTTTTT. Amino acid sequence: CASSSEGTRGEKLFF. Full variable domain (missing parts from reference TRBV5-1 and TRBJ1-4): KAGVTQTPRYLIKTRGQQVTLSCSPISGHRSVSWYQQTPGQGLQFLFEYFSETQRNKGNFPGRFSGRQFSNSRSEMNVSTLELGDSALYLCASSSEGTRGEKLFFGSGTQLSVL.

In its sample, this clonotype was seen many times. The CDR3 sequence is CASSQRGGNSPLHF. DNA of the CDR3: TGTGCCAGCAGCCAACGGGGAGGTAATTCACCCCTCCACTTT. The chain has TRBV3-1 and TRBJ1-6, with D unresolved. Trimming pared 2 bases from V and 6 bases from J, leaving 8 bases between. Looked up from germline, CDR1 is LGHDT and CDR2 is YNNKEL (reference sequence). The CDR3 length is 14 residues.